This T cell receptor (beta chain) comes out of a study of Ad26.COV2.S vaccination and SARS-CoV-2 variants. Study conclusions and caveats: Placebo recipients showed lower spike-specific TCR breadth than vaccinees. After vaccination, substantial breadth of spike-specific CD8+ and CD4+ responses was reported.

For this clone: Its target is not known.

The treatment denotes: some 20 received Ad26.COV2.S at low or high dose, single or two shots; 5 received placebo; per-sample allocation not given. The samples date from day 63 after the first vaccine or placebo injection. An Ad26 vector carrying the Wuhan-strain SARS-CoV-2 spike served as the vaccine. Method: immunoSEQ multiplex PCR; TCRdb's copy keeps in-frame clones and lacks some. The sample shows around 450,000 clones, about 90% of them seen only once. Germline assignment: CDR1 MNHEY and CDR2 SVGEGT. V dropped 5 bases and J dropped 8; count of bases not matched to a gene: 10. The CDR3 sequence is 15 residues long.

This TCR derives from a person aged 18 to 65 who received the Ad26.COV2.S COVID-19 vaccine or a placebo. The source was peripheral blood, collected in a trial of Ad26.COV2.S vaccine versus placebo. V usage is TRBV6-2 or TRBV6-3 and J usage is TRBJ2-2, with 8 bases that match TRBD1. In nucleotides, the CDR3 is TGTGCCAGCAGTCTCTGGACAGGGTTGGAAGGGGAGCTGTTTTTT. Its protein is CASSLWTGLEGELFF.